The T cell receptor beta chain under discussion was sequenced for a study of human T cells and chemical hapten exposure. Across the study: Largely, small differences in pooled library volume made per-sample TCR yields vary.

TCRdb re-analysed the 5' RACE reads in MiXCR, keeping a single row per CDR3 protein. Here the sample spans tens of thousands of distinct CDR3 sequences, approximately 7.7% being singletons. The study extracted total RNA from unfractionated whole blood. The CDR3 is made up of 15 amino acids. Germline lookup yields CDR1 KGHSH and CDR2 LQKENI. Trimming removed 3 bases from V and 5 bases from J, with 16 bases in between. The chain employs TRBV18 and TRBJ1-1, with a weak D call TRBD1 (6 bases). The source of this sequence is a male donor in good health. The CDR3 loop is CASSPGPQGGTEAFF. In DNA form, the CDR3 reads TGTGCCAGCTCACCCGGGCCTCAAGGGGGGACTGAAGCTTTCTTT.